Detailed here is one T cell receptor beta chain. This entry comes from a study of T cell responses to AZD1222 COVID-19 vaccine. Measured with immunoSEQ multiplex PCR; TCRdb has only the in-frame clones, and not every one. The table includes 130,000 or so clones, 80% to 95% detected once. The germline V and J ends were trimmed by 7 bases and 4 bases, with 20 bases remaining between them. Germline V CDR1 and CDR2: LNHDA, SQIVND (reference sequence). This CDR3 is built from 17 residues. Samples with a second dose at about 4 or about 12 weeks were pooled together. This TCR came from an adult who received the AZD1222 COVID-19 vaccine. The chain joins TRBV19 to TRBJ2-6, with D possibly being TRBD1 (5 bases). The starting material was peripheral blood, obtained 28 days after the second AZD1222 dose. This CDR3 is CASTSPTPGPGANVLTF. Here the CDR3 DNA reads TGTGCCAGTACCTCTCCGACTCCAGGGCCCGGGGCCAACGTCCTGACTTTC. The full variable domain, rest sourced from reference TRBV19 and TRBJ2-6, is DGGITQSPKYLFRKEGQNVTLSCEQNLNHDAMYWYRQDPGQGLRLIYYSQIVNDFQKGDIAEGYSVSREKKESFPLTVTSAQKNPTAFYLCASTSPTPGPGANVLTFGAGSRLTVL.